This is a list of T cell receptor beta chains from one sample in a study of T cells after posttransplantation cyclophosphamide. The assay was immunoSEQ multiplex PCR, and TCRdb's table has in-frame clones only and misses some. The table lists around 35,000 clones, with no singletons. The source material was PBMCs. The receptor set was obtained from a girl aged 10-17 years in good health, CMV-negative, and a related stem cell transplant donor. Each CDR3 is given with its conserved first and last residue. D genes are given only for firm matches. Only part of the rows carry a size: once, few, many, or a class if the clone is expanded.

j_call clone_size d_call v_call cdr3_aa cdr3_nt
TRBJ2-2 many . TRBV7-6 CASSLGLSNTGELFF TGTGCCAGCAGCTTAGGGTTAAGCAACACCGGGGAGCTGTTTTTT
TRBJ2-2 many . TRBV14 CASSRLVAGELFF TGTGCCAGCAGCCGACTAGTGGCCGGGGAGCTGTTTTTT
TRBJ2-5 many TRBD1 TRBV11-2 CASTQSRTGTGGRETQYF TGTGCCAGCACCCAGTCACGTACCGGGACAGGAGGGCGTGAGACCCAGTACTTC
TRBJ1-6 few TRBD1 TRBV6-6 CASSSPGGVNSPLHF TGTGCCAGCAGTTCCCCAGGGGGCGTTAATTCACCCCTCCACTTT
TRBJ1-1 many TRBD1 TRBV15 CATSPKRTGGINTEAFF TGTGCCACCAGTCCGAAAAGGACAGGGGGGATTAACACTGAAGCTTTCTTT
TRBJ2-1 few . TRBV27 CASSLERLASSYNEQFF TGTGCCAGCAGTTTGGAGCGATTAGCGAGCTCCTACAATGAGCAGTTCTTC
TRBJ2-2 . . TRBV12-5 CASGRQRGPANTGELFF TGTGCTAGTGGTCGCCAAAGGGGTCCAGCGAACACCGGGGAGCTGTTTTTT
TRBJ1-1 . TRBD1 TRBV30 CAWSARDRAGVFF TGTGCCTGGAGTGCCAGGGACAGGGCAGGAGTTTTCTTT
TRBJ2-3 . TRBD1 TRBV7-9 CASSLGGQWRDTDTQYF TGTGCCAGCAGCTTAGGGGGACAGTGGAGAGATACAGATACGCAGTATTTT
TRBJ2-1 many TRBD2 TRBV4-3 CASSQELIDRTSGYNEQFF TGCGCCAGCAGCCAAGAATTAATAGACCGGACTAGCGGATACAATGAGCAGTTCTTC
TRBJ2-2 . TRBD2 TRBV4-2 CASSQLTKRDLAGELFF TGTGCCAGCAGCCAACTTACAAAGCGGGACCTGGCCGGGGAGCTGTTTTTT
TRBJ2-3 few TRBD1 TRBV28 CASSFLGQGSSDTQYF TGTGCCAGCAGTTTTCTCGGACAGGGGAGTTCAGATACGCAGTATTTT
TRBJ2-1 many TRBD2 TRBV7-2 CASNHPRVAGIYNEQFF TGTGCCAGCAACCATCCTAGGGTAGCGGGAATTTACAATGAGCAGTTCTTC
TRBJ1-4 many . TRBV11-2 CASSLLSLTVIPEKLFF TGTGCCAGCAGCTTACTCTCCCTGACAGTCATTCCTGAAAAACTGTTTTTT
TRBJ1-3 many . TRBV9 CASSPSRVGNTIYF TGTGCCAGCAGCCCCTCCAGGGTTGGAAACACCATATATTTT
TRBJ2-1 many . TRBV2 CASSEWEIQNEQFF TGTGCCAGCAGTGAGTGGGAGATTCAGAATGAGCAGTTCTTC
TRBJ2-7 many . TRBV7-2 CASSTPWRANVQYF TGTGCCAGCTCTACACCCTGGAGGGCCAATGTGCAGTACTTC
TRBJ1-5 many . TRBV6-5 CASSHRGNQPQHF TGTGCCAGCAGTCACAGGGGCAATCAGCCCCAGCATTTT
TRBJ1-2 . . TRBV7-2 CASSLGTHYGYTF TGTGCCAGCAGCTTAGGGACACACTATGGCTACACCTTC
TRBJ2-3 many TRBD2 TRBV7-3 CASTQMAGGLFTDTQYF TGTGCCAGCACCCAAATGGCGGGGGGTCTTTTCACAGATACGCAGTATTTT
TRBJ2-3 few . TRBV6-1 CASSEEGGPPDTQYF TGTGCCAGCAGTGAGGAGGGGGGGCCCCCAGATACGCAGTATTTT
TRBJ2-5 many TRBD2 TRBV7-3 CASSLRGGYAETQYF TGTGCCAGCAGCTTACGGGGGGGCTACGCAGAGACCCAGTACTTC
TRBJ2-1 few TRBD2 TRBV7-6 CASSLGTSGFEQFF TGTGCCAGCAGCTTAGGGACTAGCGGGTTTGAGCAGTTCTTC
TRBJ2-7 few TRBD1 TRBV14 CASSHGTGNYEQYF TGTGCCAGCAGCCACGGGACAGGGAACTACGAGCAGTACTTC
TRBJ1-2 many . TRBV6-4 CASSAQGLGGYTF TGTGCCAGCAGTGCTCAGGGTCTAGGTGGCTACACCTTC
TRBJ1-1 many . TRBV4-3 CASSQDYGGFEAFF TGCGCCAGCAGCCAAGATTATGGAGGGTTTGAAGCTTTCTTT
TRBJ2-7 many TRBD2 TRBV11-2 CASSPWGGTSGQPAYEQYF TGTGCCAGCAGCCCGTGGGGGGGGACTAGCGGGCAACCTGCCTACGAGCAGTACTTC
TRBJ2-7 few TRBD1 TRBV13 CASSSNRGEQYF TGTGCCAGCAGCTCAAACAGGGGCGAGCAGTACTTC
TRBJ1-4 many TRBD1 TRBV27 CASSSPTPGGGREKLFF TGTGCCAGCAGTTCGCCCACCCCAGGGGGCGGTCGGGAAAAACTGTTTTTT
TRBJ2-1 many . TRBV29-1 CSVRGQRQFF TGCAGCGTTCGAGGACAGAGGCAGTTCTTC
TRBJ1-2 . TRBD1 TRBV28 CASRGLWDRSYNYGYTF TGTGCCAGCAGGGGGCTATGGGACAGGAGTTACAACTATGGCTACACCTTC
TRBJ2-5 many TRBD2 TRBV9 CASSAAGGLGETQYF TGTGCCAGCAGCGCAGCGGGGGGGTTAGGAGAGACCCAGTACTTC
TRBJ1-6 many TRBD1 TRBV19 CASMSTGAGNSPLHF TGTGCCAGTATGTCGACAGGGGCGGGAAATTCACCCCTCCACTTT
TRBJ1-1 few . TRBV30 CAASLEDTEAFF TGTGCCGCCTCCTTGGAGGACACTGAAGCTTTCTTT
TRBJ2-3 . . TRBV18 CASSLSGVWTDTQYF TGTGCCAGCTCACTTTCGGGGGTTTGGACAGATACGCAGTATTTT
TRBJ1-2 many . TRBV9 CASSPRSTRLPDNYGYTF TGTGCCAGCAGCCCCCGGTCAACACGACTTCCCGATAACTATGGCTACACCTTC
TRBJ2-3 . . TRBV5-8 CASSYRTSTDTQYF TGTGCCAGCAGCTACCGGACTAGCACAGATACGCAGTATTTT
TRBJ2-3 few . TRBV25-1 CASSGHGLTPQYF TGTGCCAGCAGTGGGCACGGACTAACCCCGCAGTATTTT
TRBJ2-7 few . TRBV7-8 CASSLGSYWEQYF TGTGCCAGCAGCTTAGGCTCCTACTGGGAGCAGTACTTC
TRBJ2-5 many . TRBV6-6 CASSPGGPQETQYF TGTGCCAGCAGTCCTGGAGGGCCCCAAGAGACCCAGTACTTC